The TCR beta chain described here comes from a study of T cells expressing NK-cell markers. Overall study: Researchers got TCR beta repertoires out of sorted CD3+CD56+NKG2C+, CD3+CD56+NKG2C- and CD3+CD56-NKG2C+ T cells. Out of eight donors sequenced, seven tested HCMV-seropositive and the remaining one seronegative.

Overall study findings and caveats: What remained unclear was the HCMV specificity of expanded NKG2C+ T cell clones. These clonotypes, the leaders elsewhere, also led the CD3+CD56-NKG2C+ fraction in several donors.

The CDR3 extends over 14 amino acids. Germline V CDR1 and CDR2: MDHEN, SYDVKM. TCRdb reprocessed the 5' RACE reads and stores each CDR3 protein as one record, lacking DNA. The listing records 400,000 to 550,000 distinct CDR3 sequences. For this clonotype: The antigen remains undetermined.

The rearrangement uses TRBV28 and TRBJ2-1; the D call of TRBD2 rests on TCRdb alone, since no DNA is present to check it. This TCR was recovered from a woman between 18 and 70 years old in good health. Source material: blood T cells: a sorted CD56 or NKG2C T cell subset, CD4+ or CD8+ T cells, or bulk PBMC T cells (not recorded which). This chain's CDR3 is CASKKTSGIGEQFF.